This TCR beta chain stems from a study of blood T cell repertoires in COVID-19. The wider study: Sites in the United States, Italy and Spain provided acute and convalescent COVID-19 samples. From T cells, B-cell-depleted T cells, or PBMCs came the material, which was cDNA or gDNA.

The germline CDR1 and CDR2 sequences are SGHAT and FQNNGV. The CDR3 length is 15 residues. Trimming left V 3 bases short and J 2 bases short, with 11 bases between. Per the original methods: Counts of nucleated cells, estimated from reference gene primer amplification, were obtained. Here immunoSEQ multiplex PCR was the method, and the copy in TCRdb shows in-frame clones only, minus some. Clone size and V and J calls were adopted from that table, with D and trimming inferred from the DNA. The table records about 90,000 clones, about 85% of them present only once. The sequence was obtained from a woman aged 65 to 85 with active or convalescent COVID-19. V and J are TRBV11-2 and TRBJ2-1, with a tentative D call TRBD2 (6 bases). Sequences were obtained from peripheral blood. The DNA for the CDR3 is TGTGCCAGCAGCTTGGCCGGGAGCGCCTACAATGAGCAGTTCTTC. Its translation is CASSLAGSAYNEQFF.